This entry is about one T cell receptor (beta chain). These data come from a study of blood T cell repertoires in COVID-19. Trimming removed 11 bases from V and 0 bases from J, with 13 bases in between. CDR3 length: 14 residues. Germline-derived CDR1 and CDR2 are MNHEY and SVGAGI. This table comes from immunoSEQ multiplex PCR, and its TCRdb copy is limited to in-frame clones, with some not included. The data hold about 140,000 clones, with around 80% observed a single time. In assigning cohorts, the study relied on participant-reported clinical history. The chain couples TRBV6-5 to TRBJ2-2; a weak D match, TRBD1 (6 bases). The sequenced sample consisted of PBMCs or T cells enriched from blood (not recorded which). The source is a woman between 50 and 59 years old who had recovered from COVID-19. CDR3 bases: TGTGCCTTAAACAGGGACCCGAACACCGGGGAGCTGTTTTTT. Its translation: CALNRDPNTGELFF.